The next 11 T cell receptor beta chains were all read from a single sample in a study of blood T cells in healthy people across ages. Primed by a sample-barcoded 5' primer and a J-beta primer mix, a second PCR proceeded for 7 to 11 cycles. TCRdb itself ran the 5' RACE reads through MiXCR, one entry per CDR3 protein. Of some 860,000 distinct CDR3 sequences listed, just over 55% are singletons. What was sequenced was blood. These receptor sequences come from a man aged 35 to 55 in good health.

This clonotype has more than one count but fewer than ten. V usage is TRBV2 and J usage is TRBJ2-6; tentative D call: TRBD1 (5 bases). The CDR3 length is 16 residues. V shed 2 bases and J shed 0 bases, with 8 bases lying between them. Germline V lookup: CDR1 SNHLY, CDR2 FYNNEI. The CDR3 DNA follows: TGTGCCAGCAGTGAAAGTGACAGCTCTGGGGCCAACGTCCTGACTTTC. As protein: CASSESDSSGANVLTF.

V usage is TRBV7-2 and J usage is TRBJ2-6; no firm D call. The CDR3 spans 15 residues. The germline V and J ends were trimmed by 5 bases and 0 bases, with 8 bases remaining between them. The germline V gene has CDR1 SGHTA and CDR2 FQGNSA. The DNA of the CDR3 is TGTGCCAGCAGCCGTCAGCGCTCTGGGGCCAACGTCCTGACTTTC. Protein: CASSRQRSGANVLTF.

CDR3 amino acids: CASSFTSGRADTQYF. The CDR3 bases are TGTGCCAGCAGCTTTACTAGCGGGAGGGCAGATACGCAGTATTTT. This sequence joins TRBV7-2 and TRBJ2-3, with TRBD2 matching 13 bases. The CDR3 runs 15 residues. Looked up from germline, CDR1 is SGHTA and CDR2 is FQGNSA. J lost 4 bases, V lost 3 bases, and 1 base had no gene match. Filled out from reference TRBV7-2 and TRBJ2-3, the complete variable domain reads GAGVSQSPSNKVTEKGKDVELRCDPISGHTALYWYRQSLGQGLEFLIYFQGNSAPDKSGLPSDRFSAERTGGSVSTLTIQRTQQEDSAVYLCASSFTSGRADTQYFGPGTRLTVL.

This clonotype showed up many times. This chain links TRBV4-3 with TRBJ2-1; tentative D call: TRBD2 (5 bases). V was shortened by 0 bases and J by 0 bases, with 12 bases between the two germline ends. The CDR3 contains 17 residues. Germline assignment: CDR1 LGHNA and CDR2 YSLEER. The CDR3 is CASSQEASRSSYNEQFF. The CDR3 coding sequence is TGCGCCAGCAGCCAAGAGGCTAGCCGTAGCTCCTACAATGAGCAGTTCTTC.

The rearrangement joins TRBV20-1 to TRBJ2-4; weak D call: TRBD2 (6 bases). The DNA matches TRBJ2-7 better at its end, which makes the J call doubtful. The CDR3 is made up of 15 amino acids. Germline V gives CDR1 DFQATT, CDR2 SNEGSKA (reference sequence). The DNA for the CDR3 is TGCAGTGCTAGAGATCTGGGCGGGAACCTCTACGAGCAGTACTTC. Translated: CSARDLGGNLYEQYF.

The gene calls are TRBV27 and TRBJ2-7; D may match TRBD1 or TRBD2 (5 bases each). CDR3 length equals 14 residues. The V gene's germline CDR1 is MNHEY and CDR2 SMNVEV (reference sequence). Trimming removed 5 bases at V and 4 bases at J, with 15 bases between. The CDR3: CASSPGTVDYEQYF. CDR3 nucleotide sequence: TGTGCCAGCAGTCCGGGGACCGTAGATTACGAGCAGTACTTC.

The chain recombines TRBV7-2 with TRBJ2-5; the match to TRBD1 covers 10 bases. The V and J ends lost 5 bases and 11 bases, in that order; junction bases with no gene match: 14. This CDR3 is 15 amino acids long. Germline values: CDR1 SGHTA, CDR2 FQGNSA. DNA of the CDR3: TGTGCCAGCAGCCAAGTGACAGGGGGCGTTCGGAAGCAGTACTTC. Translated: CASSQVTGGVRKQYF.

The genes are TRBV27 and TRBJ1-2; D is ambiguous. There are 15 residues in the CDR3. V was clipped by 6 bases and J by 7 bases, with 21 bases between them. In germline, CDR1 is MNHEY, CDR2 SMNVEV (reference sequence). The CDR3 loop is CASRTNREVGSGYTF. The CDR3 DNA reads TGTGCCAGCAGAACCAATAGGGAGGTCGGTAGTGGCTACACCTTC.

This clonotype was picked up many times. The V gene is TRBV5-1, the J gene TRBJ2-3; D is uncertain. V lost 4 bases, J lost 0 bases, and 6 bases lay in between. Germline V CDR1 and CDR2: SGHRS, YFSETQ. This CDR3 spans 13 amino acids. CDR3 bases: TGCGCCAGCAGCCCTACTAGCACAGATACGCAGTATTTT. This codes for CASSPTSTDTQYF.

This chain uses TRBV12-3 or TRBV12-4 with TRBJ2-1; D perhaps matches TRBD1 (6 bases). Trimming took off 7 bases at V and 9 bases at J, with 19 bases between the two ends. This CDR3 is built from 14 residues. The CDR3 is CASTLENRDGEQFF. CDR3 nucleotides: TGTGCCAGCACCCTTGAGAACAGGGACGGTGAGCAGTTCTTC.

Turning to this clonotype: Relative to the germline gene, one junction end is altered; a read error may explain this. The chain is built from TRBV6-6 and TRBJ2-4; TRBD1 might be the D (6 bases). The CDR3 loop spans 16 amino acids. From germline, CDR1 is MNHNY and CDR2 SVGAGI (reference sequence). CDR3 sequence reads: CAGSDSTGLAKNIQYF. In nucleotides, the CDR3 is TGTGCCGGCAGTGACTCGACAGGCCTAGCCAAAAACATTCAGTACTTC.